Reported below is one TCR beta chain. Its antigen is still unknown. There are no base qualities to consult, and no much larger clone falls within one base. This entry comes from a study of CD8 T cells in Susac syndrome (dated by TCRdb to between 2019 and 2020). Regarding the complete study: Repertoire sequencing was used to test whether CD8+ T cell activation and differentiation in Susac syndrome was antigen driven.

Peripheral blood CD8+ and CD4+ T cells from healthy donors, Susac syndrome patients and multiple sclerosis patients were profiled using high-throughput TCR beta sequencing. Multiple sclerosis controls were treatment-naive patients with stable or active relapsing-remitting disease fulfilling revised McDonald criteria. Bulk CD8+ and CD4+ T cells were purified by magnetic negative isolation, while CD8+ TEMRA cells were enriched using FACS. Blood was collected in EDTA tubes and processed within 24 hours, with PBMCs isolated through density gradient centrifugation. PBMCs intended for TCR sequencing were cryopreserved in liquid nitrogen and thawed later in a water bath at 37 degrees C. The sorted or isolated CD4+, CD8+ and CD8+ TEMRA cells had a purity of 90% or higher. Clipping removes 6 bases from V and 2 bases from J, with 7 as the unmatched junction base count. For CDR1 and CDR2, the germline V gene (reference sequence) lists DFQATT and SNEGSKA. The CDR3 goes from the cysteine to the phenylalanine over 15 residues. The kept DNA is CDR3 alone, 45 bases in frame from the first base.

RNA was extracted with the RNeasy kit and about 0.45 to 1 ug was reverse transcribed using random hexamers. TCR beta CDR3 regions were amplified with the immunoSEQ multiplex PCR assay covering 54 Vbeta and 13 Jbeta segments. Bias from PCR amplification was corrected by using a synthetic template baseline for primer optimization and for computational correction. From the authors' description of their analysis: Reads were assigned to V, D and J genes according to IMGT and analyzed in immunoSEQ Analyzer, with only productive sequences retained. To calculate clonality, Shannon entropy was normalized by log2 of the number of productive unique sequences and then subtracted from one. For each patient and control, public and private clones were evaluated within the 100 most prevalent clones. A clone was defined as Susac-specific if it was absent from the healthy and MS cohorts, from over a thousand published viral clones and from other ImmuneACCESS disease sequences. TCRdb reprocessed the public reads (quality trimming at Q25 with fastp, clone calling with MiXCR) and kept in-frame beta chains. Entries are consolidated by CDR3 protein sequence, retaining the most common genes and DNA. Here the V and J calls rest on TCRdb's processing, not on the authors' analysis. The sample has approximately 210,000 distinct CDR3 sequences on record, roughly 96% of them singletons. 0.08% to 0.095% of the sample belongs to the ten largest clones.

Study-wide conclusions, independent of this receptor: The number of individuals in the TCR sequencing and HLA analysis was recognized as being relatively small.

The source material was CD4+ T cells from PBMCs. This chain joins TRBV20-1 to TRBJ1-6, and 7 bases in between align with TRBD1. The TCR originated in a human donor with multiple sclerosis. The DNA sequence follows: TGCAGTGCCCAGGGACAGCCGACCTATAATTCACCCCTCCACTTT. Its protein product is CSAQGQPTYNSPLHF.